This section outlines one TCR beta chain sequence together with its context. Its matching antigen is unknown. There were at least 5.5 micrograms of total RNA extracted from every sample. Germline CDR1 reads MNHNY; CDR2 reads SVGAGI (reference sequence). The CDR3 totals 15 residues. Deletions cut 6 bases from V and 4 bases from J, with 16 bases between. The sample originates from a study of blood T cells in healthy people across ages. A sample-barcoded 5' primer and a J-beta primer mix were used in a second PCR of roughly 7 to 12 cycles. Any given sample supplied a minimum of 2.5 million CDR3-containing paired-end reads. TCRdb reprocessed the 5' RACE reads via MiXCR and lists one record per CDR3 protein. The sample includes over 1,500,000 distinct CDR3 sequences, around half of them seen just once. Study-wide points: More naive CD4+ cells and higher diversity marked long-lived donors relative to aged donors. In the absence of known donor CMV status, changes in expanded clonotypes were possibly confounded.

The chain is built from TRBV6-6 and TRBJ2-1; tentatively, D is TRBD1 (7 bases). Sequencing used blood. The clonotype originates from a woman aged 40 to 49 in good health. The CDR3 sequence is CASSGRGTGYNEQFF. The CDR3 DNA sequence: TGTGCCAGCAGCGGCAGGGGGACTGGTTACAATGAGCAGTTCTTC.